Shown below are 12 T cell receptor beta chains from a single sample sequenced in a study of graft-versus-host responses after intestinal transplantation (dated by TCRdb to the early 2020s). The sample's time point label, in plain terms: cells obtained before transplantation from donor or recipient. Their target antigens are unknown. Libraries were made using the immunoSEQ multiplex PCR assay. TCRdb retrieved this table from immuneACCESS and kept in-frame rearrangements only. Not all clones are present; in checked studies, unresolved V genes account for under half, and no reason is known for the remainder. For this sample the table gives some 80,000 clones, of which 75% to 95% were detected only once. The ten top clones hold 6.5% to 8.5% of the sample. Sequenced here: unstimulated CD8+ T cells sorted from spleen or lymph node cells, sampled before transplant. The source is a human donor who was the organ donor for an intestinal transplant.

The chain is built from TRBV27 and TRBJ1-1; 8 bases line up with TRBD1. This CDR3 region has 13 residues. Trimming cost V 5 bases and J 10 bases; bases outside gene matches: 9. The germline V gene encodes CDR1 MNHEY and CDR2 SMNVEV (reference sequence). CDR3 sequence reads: CASSLRDRSGAFF. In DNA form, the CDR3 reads TGTGCCAGCAGTCTCCGGGACAGGTCTGGAGCTTTCTTT.

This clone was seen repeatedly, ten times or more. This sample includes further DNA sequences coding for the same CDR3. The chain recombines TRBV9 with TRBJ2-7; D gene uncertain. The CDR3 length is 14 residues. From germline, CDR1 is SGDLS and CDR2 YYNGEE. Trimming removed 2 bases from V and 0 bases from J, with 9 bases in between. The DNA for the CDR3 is TGTGCCAGCAGCGTGGGTCTGAGCTCCTACGAGCAGTACTTC. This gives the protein CASSVGLSSYEQYF.

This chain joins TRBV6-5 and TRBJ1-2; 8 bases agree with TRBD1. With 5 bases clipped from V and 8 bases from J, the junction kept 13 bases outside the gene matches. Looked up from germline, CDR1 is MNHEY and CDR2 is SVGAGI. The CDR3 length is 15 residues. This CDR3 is CASSLDDRGVDGYTF. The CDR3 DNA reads TGTGCCAGCAGTCTAGACGACAGGGGAGTAGACGGCTACACCTTC.

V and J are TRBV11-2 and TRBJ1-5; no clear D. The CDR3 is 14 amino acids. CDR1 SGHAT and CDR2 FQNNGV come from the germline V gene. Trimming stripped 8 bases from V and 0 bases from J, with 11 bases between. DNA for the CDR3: TGTGCCAGCGCTGCGGAATATAGCAATCAGCCCCAGCATTTT. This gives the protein CASAAEYSNQPQHF.

DNA for the CDR3: TGTGCCAGCAGCCCAGGGGGGGGGCTGAATGGCTACACCTTC. The encoded protein is CASSPGGGLNGYTF. The chain employs TRBV13 and TRBJ1-2; 7 bases fit TRBD1. Germline values: CDR1 PRHDT, CDR2 FYEKMQ (reference sequence). V shed 5 bases, J shed 6 bases, and the junction held 9 bases outside the gene matches. This CDR3 comprises 14 residues.

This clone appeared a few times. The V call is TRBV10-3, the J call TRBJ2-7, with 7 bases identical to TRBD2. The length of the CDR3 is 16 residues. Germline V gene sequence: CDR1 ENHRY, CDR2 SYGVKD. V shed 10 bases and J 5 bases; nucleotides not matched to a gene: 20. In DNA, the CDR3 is TGTGCCACCGCCCGGTCCCTGGGGGAGGGCCGCGACGAGCAGTACTTC. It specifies CATARSLGEGRDEQYF.

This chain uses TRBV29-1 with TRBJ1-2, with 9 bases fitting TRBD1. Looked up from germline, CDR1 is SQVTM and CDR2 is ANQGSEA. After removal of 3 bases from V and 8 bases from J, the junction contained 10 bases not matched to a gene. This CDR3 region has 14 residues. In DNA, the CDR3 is TGCAGCGTTGATAGGTCGGACAGGGGATACGGCTACACCTTC. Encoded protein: CSVDRSDRGYGYTF. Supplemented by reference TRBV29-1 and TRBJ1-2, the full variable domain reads SAVISQKPSRDICQRGTSLTIQCQVDSQVTMMFWYRQQPGQSLTLIATANQGSEATYESGFVIDKFPISRPNLTFSTLTVSNMSPEDSSIYLCSVDRSDRGYGYTFGSGTRLTVV.

Written as DNA, the CDR3 is TGTGCCAGTAGTGCCGAGACACTTAGCTCCTACGAGCAGTACTTC. This sequence encodes CASSAETLSSYEQYF. V and J are TRBV19 and TRBJ2-5; no clear D. The better agreement between TRBJ2-7 and the DNA end casts doubt on the J call. Per germline, CDR1 LNHDA and CDR2 SQIVND (reference sequence). The CDR3 loop spans 15 amino acids.

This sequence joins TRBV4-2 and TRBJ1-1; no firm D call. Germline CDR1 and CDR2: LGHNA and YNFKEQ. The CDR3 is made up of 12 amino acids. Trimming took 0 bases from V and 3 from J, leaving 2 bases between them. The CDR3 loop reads CASSQEHTEAFF. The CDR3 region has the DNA TGTGCCAGCAGCCAAGAACACACTGAAGCTTTCTTT.

CDR3 nucleotide sequence: TGTGCCAGCAGCTGTAACAGGGGACGGGATTCTAATGAAAAACTGTTTTTT. Translating gives CASSCNRGRDSNEKLFF. The chain recombines TRBV7-8 with TRBJ1-4, with 7 nucleotides matching TRBD1. Germline CDR1 SGHVS, CDR2 FQNEAQ. The CDR3 extends over 17 amino acids. The J segment lost 3 bases and the V segment lost 4 bases, leaving 11 bases of the junction unmatched. The full variable domain, completed using reference TRBV7-8 and TRBJ1-4, is GAGVSQSPRYKVAKRGQDVALRCDPISGHVSLFWYQQALGQGPEFLTYFQNEAQLDKSGLPSDRFFAERPEGSVSTLKIQRTQQEDSAVYLCASSCNRGRDSNEKLFFGSGTQLSVL.

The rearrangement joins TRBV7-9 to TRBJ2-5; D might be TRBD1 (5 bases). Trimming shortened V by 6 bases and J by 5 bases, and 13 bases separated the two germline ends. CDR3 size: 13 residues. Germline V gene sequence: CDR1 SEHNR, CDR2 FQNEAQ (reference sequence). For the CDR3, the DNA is TGTGCCAGCAGTTTTTGGGGCGCGGAGACCCAGTACTTC. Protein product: CASSFWGAETQYF.

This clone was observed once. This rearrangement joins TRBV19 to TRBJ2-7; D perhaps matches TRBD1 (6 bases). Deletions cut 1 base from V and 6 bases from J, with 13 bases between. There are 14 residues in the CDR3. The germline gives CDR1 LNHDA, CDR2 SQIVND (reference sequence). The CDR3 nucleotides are TGTGCCAGTAGTATAGGGGGGCTTAATTCCGAGCAGTACTTC. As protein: CASSIGGLNSEQYF. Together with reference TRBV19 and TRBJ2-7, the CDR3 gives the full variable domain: DGGITQSPKYLFRKEGQNVTLSCEQNLNHDAMYWYRQDPGQGLRLIYYSQIVNDFQKGDIAEGYSVSREKKESFPLTVTSAQKNPTAFYLCASSIGGLNSEQYFGPGTRLTVT.